Listed here is a single T cell receptor (beta chain). Sequencing was performed with immunoSEQ multiplex PCR; in TCRdb, only in-frame clones are kept and a portion is missing. The table records approximately 82,000 clones, 80% to 90% of them present only once. This record comes from a study of blood T cell repertoires in COVID-19. The receptor comes from a human donor in a cohort sampled during active COVID-19. Sequencing was performed on peripheral blood.

CDR3 bases: TGTGCCTGGAGTTTCGACAGGGTGTTGGAGACCCAGTACTTC. It codes for CAWSFDRVLETQYF. This rearrangement joins TRBV30 to TRBJ2-5, with 7 positions matching TRBD1. V gave up 2 bases and J gave up 5 bases; unmatched junction bases: 8. The V gene's germline CDR1 is GTSNPN and CDR2 SVGIG (reference sequence). The CDR3 loop spans 14 amino acids. The variable domain in full, with the rest retrieved from reference TRBV30 and TRBJ2-5, is SQTIHQWPATLVQPVGSPLSLECTVEGTSNPNLYWYRQAAGRGLQLLFYSVGIGQISSEVPQNLSASRPQDRQFILSSKKLLLSDSGFYLCAWSFDRVLETQYFGPGTRLLVL.